Described below is a single TCR beta chain sequence and its context. This specimen belongs to a study of blood T cell repertoires in COVID-19. Background on the study: COVID-19 samples, acute and convalescent, were from the United States, Italy and Spain. Sources were T cells, B-cell-depleted T cells, or PBMCs; the material itself was cDNA or gDNA.

Methods used by the authors: Estimates of nucleated cell counts were drawn from the amplification of reference gene primers. Clones were read by immunoSEQ multiplex PCR, and TCRdb kept only the in-frame ones, dropping some. V and J calls and clone size come straight from that table; D and trimming were deduced from the DNA. This sample has 35,000 to 45,000 clones, with approximately 90% found just once. Trimming stripped 5 bases from V and 4 bases from J, with 9 bases between. CDR1 and CDR2 from the germline V gene are LNHDA and SQIVND (reference sequence). There are 13 residues in the CDR3. This receptor was taken from a man in his forties or fifties with active COVID-19. Input material: peripheral blood. This chain connects TRBV19 to TRBJ2-1, with a weak D call TRBD1 (5 bases). CDR3 protein: CASSGRTYNEQFF. CDR3 bases: TGTGCCAGTAGTGGCAGGACATACAATGAGCAGTTCTTC.